Listed here are 27 T cell receptor beta chains from one sample, sequenced in a study of blood T cell repertoires in COVID-19. TCRdb's copy holds only in-frame clones and misses some; the assay was immunoSEQ multiplex PCR. The repertoire holds about 270,000 clones, with approximately 89% as singletons. Sample: peripheral blood. These receptors all stem from a man between 40 and 49 years old with active or convalescent COVID-19.

The J gene is TRBJ2-5, the V gene TRBV7-9; TRBD2 matches at 8 bases. Unmatched junction bases numbered 4, after V lost 6 bases and J lost 4 bases. The germline gives CDR1 SEHNR, CDR2 FQNEAQ (reference sequence). CDR3 length: 13 amino acids. The CDR3 sequence is CASSTSGRETQYF. For the CDR3, the DNA is TGTGCCAGCAGTACTAGCGGCAGAGAGACCCAGTACTTC. The full variable domain, with the rest looked up from reference TRBV7-9 and TRBJ2-5, is DTGVSQNPRHKITKRGQNVTFRCDPISEHNRLYWYRQTLGQGPEFLTYFQNEAQLEKSRLLSDRFSAERPKGSFSTLEIQRTEQGDSAMYLCASSTSGRETQYFGPGTRLLVL.

The chain has TRBV4-2 and TRBJ1-1; TRBD1 matches 7 bases. The CDR3 is 15 amino acids. V was pared by 3 bases and J by 1 base, with 5 bases of the junction left unmatched. Germline CDR1 is LGHNA and CDR2 is YNFKEQ. In DNA, the CDR3 is TGTGCCAGCAGCCAGGGGACAGAGGCGAACACTGAAGCTTTCTTT. This gives the protein CASSQGTEANTEAFF.

The rearrangement links TRBV5-1 to TRBJ2-3, with 9 bases aligning to TRBD1. J gave up 4 bases and V 4 bases, and 7 bases lay outside the gene matches. The CDR3 loop spans 15 amino acids. Germline V lookup: CDR1 SGHRS, CDR2 YFSETQ. The CDR3 nucleotides are TGCGCCAGCAGCGGGGGGGACAGGGTGTCAGATACGCAGTATTTT. This encodes CASSGGDRVSDTQYF.

CDR3 sequence (DNA): TGTGCCATCAGTGACCCCCGACAGATCTACAATGAGCAGTTCTTC. It specifies CAISDPRQIYNEQFF. This chain joins TRBV10-3 and TRBJ2-1; D might be TRBD1 (5 bases). Germline V gives CDR1 ENHRY, CDR2 SYGVKD. The CDR3 is 15 amino acids. The germline V and J ends were trimmed by 3 bases and 3 bases, with 12 bases remaining between them.

This rearrangement joins TRBV21-1 to TRBJ2-3; TRBD2, the table's D call, lacks a check against the DNA. TRBV21-1 is listed as a pseudogene. This CDR3 is built from 14 residues. The CDR3 reads CASSNPLTGFSQYF. CDR3 sequence (DNA): TGTGCCAGCAGCAACCCCCTAACCGGGTTTTCGCAGTATTTT.

This sequence joins TRBV27 and TRBJ1-1; no clear D. CDR3 length equals 14 residues. The germline V gene has CDR1 MNHEY and CDR2 SMNVEV (reference sequence). V was shortened by 5 bases and J by 0 bases, with 10 bases between the two germline ends. CDR3 residues: CASSASLMNTEAFF. Written as DNA, the CDR3 is TGTGCCAGCAGTGCTAGCCTCATGAACACTGAAGCTTTCTTT.

A few counts support this clone. The chain combines TRBV4-1 with TRBJ2-2, with a tentative D call TRBD1 (5 bases). This CDR3 contains 15 residues. Germline V gene sequence: CDR1 MGHRA, CDR2 YSYEKL. The V end lost 3 bases, the J end lost 5 bases, and 13 bases lay between the germline ends. This CDR3 reads CASSQVDRKTGELFF. Here the CDR3 DNA reads TGCGCCAGCAGCCAGGTTGACAGAAAGACCGGGGAGCTGTTTTTT.

This sequence joins TRBV9 and TRBJ1-1; D might be TRBD1 (5 bases). This CDR3 has 14 residues. CDR1 and CDR2 from the germline V gene are SGDLS and YYNGEE. V gave up 0 bases and J gave up 9 bases, with 15 bases separating them. DNA of the CDR3: TGTGCCAGCAGCGTAGCGTTGGACACCTCTAAAGCTTTCTTT. This translates into CASSVALDTSKAFF.

The chain is built from TRBV11-2 and TRBJ2-1, with D possibly TRBD1 on 6 matching bases. Germline V gives CDR1 SGHAT, CDR2 FQNNGV. Trimming took off 1 base at V and 1 base at J, with 20 bases between the two ends. The length of the CDR3 is 19 residues. The DNA for the CDR3 is TGTGCCAGCAGCTTAGGGTACCCCCTCAGGGGCCGATCCTACAATGAGCAGTTCTTC. Its protein product is CASSLGYPLRGRSYNEQFF.

The V call is TRBV27, the J call TRBJ1-1, with TRBD1 as a possible D gene (6 bases). The CDR3 is 13 amino acids. V dropped 8 bases and J dropped 0 bases, with 10 bases sitting between them. Germline CDR1 and CDR2: MNHEY and SMNVEV (reference sequence). CDR3: CASRDTMNTEAFF. In DNA, the CDR3 is TGTGCCAGCCGGGACACCATGAACACTGAAGCTTTCTTT.

The gene calls are TRBV6-1 and TRBJ1-6; 9 bases agree with TRBD1. CDR3 length: 15 residues. The junction had 6 bases not matched to a gene; V was cut back by 3 bases and J by 9 bases. Germline loops: CDR1 MNHNS, CDR2 SASEGT. The CDR3 sequence: CASSDGQGPGSPLHF. CDR3 DNA sequence: TGTGCCAGCAGTGACGGACAGGGGCCGGGTTCACCCCTCCACTTT.

The gene calls are TRBV5-1 and TRBJ2-5, with a possible D match to TRBD2 (6 bases). V lost 0 bases to trimming and J lost 0 bases, with 9 bases between them. The CDR3 length is 15 residues. Germline-derived CDR1 and CDR2 are SGHRS and YFSETQ. CDR3 sequence: CASSLGAGNQETQYF. Here the CDR3 DNA reads TGCGCCAGCAGCTTGGGAGCGGGTAACCAAGAGACCCAGTACTTC.

This clone has only one observation. This chain uses TRBV7-9 with TRBJ2-5, with no clear D. The CDR3 extends over 14 amino acids. V dropped 3 bases and J dropped 2 bases, with 10 bases sitting between them. Germline-derived CDR1 and CDR2 are SEHNR and FQNEAQ (reference sequence). CDR3 region: CASSFSELQETQYF. The CDR3 nucleotides are TGTGCCAGCAGCTTTAGTGAGCTGCAAGAGACCCAGTACTTC.

V gene TRBV5-4 combines with J gene TRBJ2-3; 14 nucleotides align to TRBD2. The CDR3 is 18 amino acids. Looked up from germline, CDR1 is SGHNT and CDR2 is YYREEE (reference sequence). V lost 0 bases to trimming and J lost 4 bases; unmatched junction nucleotides: 7. Here the CDR3 reads CASSLELGTSGSADTQYF. The DNA of the CDR3 is TGTGCCAGCAGCTTGGAGTTGGGGACTAGCGGGAGTGCAGATACGCAGTATTTT.

On this clone: Additional DNA sequences in this sample encode the identical CDR3. The chain employs TRBV5-1 and TRBJ2-2; no firm D call. V lost 0 bases to trimming and J lost 5 bases, with 8 bases between them. Germline CDR1 and CDR2: SGHRS and YFSETQ. The CDR3 extends over 14 amino acids. The CDR3 region is CASSLDRVTGELFF. In nucleotides, the CDR3 is TGCGCCAGCAGCTTGGATCGGGTTACCGGGGAGCTGTTTTTT. Complete variable domain (other parts from reference TRBV5-1 and TRBJ2-2): KAGVTQTPRYLIKTRGQQVTLSCSPISGHRSVSWYQQTPGQGLQFLFEYFSETQRNKGNFPGRFSGRQFSNSRSEMNVSTLELGDSALYLCASSLDRVTGELFFGEGSRLTVL.

This chain joins TRBV7-9 and TRBJ1-3; D might be TRBD1 (6 bases). CDR1 and CDR2 from the germline V gene are SEHNR and FQNEAQ (reference sequence). Trimming left V 8 bases short and J 3 bases short, with 17 bases between. This CDR3 region has 15 residues. CDR3 bases: TGTGCCAGCCAGGGACACCCGATAATTGGAAACACCATATATTTT. This translates into CASQGHPIIGNTIYF. The full variable domain, its missing parts supplied by reference TRBV7-9 and TRBJ1-3, is DTGVSQNPRHKITKRGQNVTFRCDPISEHNRLYWYRQTLGQGPEFLTYFQNEAQLEKSRLLSDRFSAERPKGSFSTLEIQRTEQGDSAMYLCASQGHPIIGNTIYFGEGSWLTVV.

This clone was detected ten times or more. V and J are TRBV4-2 and TRBJ2-5; 7 positions agree with TRBD2. CDR1 is LGHNA and CDR2 is YNFKEQ in the germline V gene. The CDR3 totals 15 residues. With V trimmed by 3 bases and J by 3 bases, 7 bases remained unmatched. The CDR3 protein is CASSQPTSAKETQYF. For the CDR3, the DNA is TGTGCCAGCAGCCAGCCTACTAGCGCCAAAGAGACCCAGTACTTC.

The chain links TRBV6-4 to TRBJ2-3; 11 bases agree with TRBD2. With 3 bases clipped from V and 1 base from J, the junction kept 0 bases outside the gene matches. CDR1 and CDR2 (germline): MRHNA, SNTAGT. CDR3 size: 15 residues. The CDR3 protein is CASSETSGGTDTQYF. CDR3 bases: TGTGCCAGCAGTGAGACTAGCGGGGGCACAGATACGCAGTATTTT.

This clone turned up a few times. This chain joins TRBV12-5 and TRBJ1-4, with 11 nucleotides matching TRBD1. CDR1 and CDR2 from the germline V gene are LGHNT and FRNRAP. The junction had 3 bases not matched to a gene; V was cut back by 5 bases and J by 7 bases. The CDR3 spans 14 residues. The chain's CDR3 is CASGGQGAREKLFF. The CDR3 coding sequence is TGTGCTAGTGGTGGACAGGGGGCACGTGAAAAACTGTTTTTT.

Concerning this clone: Other DNA sequences in this specimen translate into the identical CDR3. The chain employs TRBV7-3 and TRBJ1-1; possibly TRBD1 for D (5 bases). The V end lost 0 bases, the J end lost 4 bases, and 9 bases lay between the germline ends. Germline CDR1 SGHTA, CDR2 FQGTGA. This CDR3 has 14 amino acids. In DNA, the CDR3 is TGTGCCAGCAGCTTAACTGGGAGGGGCACTGAAGCTTTCTTT. It encodes CASSLTGRGTEAFF. The whole variable domain, remainder taken from reference TRBV7-3 and TRBJ1-1, is GAGVSQTPSNKVTEKGKYVELRCDPISGHTALYWYRQSLGQGPEFLIYFQGTGAADDSGLPNDRFFAVRPEGSVSTLKIQRTERGDSAVYLCASSLTGRGTEAFFGQGTRLTVV.

This rearrangement joins TRBV9 to TRBJ2-1; D remains unclear. Germline CDR1 reads SGDLS; CDR2 reads YYNGEE. This CDR3 is 15 amino acids long. Trimming stripped 0 bases from V and 3 bases from J, with 10 bases between. The CDR3 is CASSVGGSGYNEQFF. CDR3 DNA sequence: TGTGCCAGCAGCGTAGGTGGCTCGGGCTACAATGAGCAGTTCTTC.

The chain combines TRBV4-2 with TRBJ1-2; 11 nucleotides agree with TRBD1. This CDR3 spans 18 amino acids. Looked up from germline, CDR1 is LGHNA and CDR2 is YNFKEQ. The ends lost 0 bases at V and 4 bases at J; junction bases unmatched: 10. In DNA form, the CDR3 reads TGTGCCAGCAGCCAAGAGAGTGGACAGGGGGCGATCGTCTATGGCTACACCTTC. Protein sequence: CASSQESGQGAIVYGYTF.

This chain uses TRBV5-1 with TRBJ1-2; the D is unclear. The CDR3 contains 15 residues. V was shortened by 0 bases and J by 4 bases, with 13 bases between the two germline ends. Germline V lookup: CDR1 SGHRS, CDR2 YFSETQ. The CDR3 is CASSLVGAATYGYTF. CDR3 DNA sequence: TGCGCCAGCAGCTTGGTAGGCGCGGCCACCTATGGCTACACCTTC.

The V and J genes are TRBV24-1 and TRBJ1-4; TRBD1 matches 9 bases. The germline V gene encodes CDR1 KGHDR and CDR2 SFDVKD. The V segment lost 3 bases and the J segment 6 bases; nucleotides outside the gene matches: 1. The CDR3 contains 14 residues. The CDR3 is CATSDGQGYEKLFF. The CDR3 nucleotides read TGTGCCACCAGTGATGGACAGGGGTATGAAAAACTGTTTTTT.

This clone appeared a single time. V is TRBV10-1 and J is TRBJ1-4; D may be TRBD1 (6 bases). CDR1 is WNHNN and CDR2 is SYGVQD in the germline V gene (reference sequence). V was cut by 0 bases and J by 7 bases, with 15 bases left in between. The CDR3 runs 16 residues. The CDR3 protein is CASSESRQDSGEKLFF. CDR3 coding DNA: TGCGCCAGCAGTGAGTCGAGACAGGATAGTGGTGAAAAACTGTTTTTT.

The chain joins TRBV29-1 to TRBJ2-7; TRBD2 matches at 8 bases. The CDR3 sequence is 13 residues long. V shed 7 bases and J 4 bases; nucleotides not matched to a gene: 9. Germline V gives CDR1 SQVTM, CDR2 ANQGSEA. CDR3 loop: CSARGGQEYEQYF. The CDR3, as DNA: TGCAGCGCCCGGGGGGGGCAAGAGTACGAGCAGTACTTC.

The chain couples TRBV27 to TRBJ1-5, with no clear D. Per germline, CDR1 MNHEY and CDR2 SMNVEV (reference sequence). V was pared by 8 bases and J by 0 bases, with 8 bases between. CDR3 length: 13 amino acids. DNA of the CDR3: TGTGCCAGCGCGGAATATAGCAATCAGCCCCAGCATTTT. Its translation is CASAEYSNQPQHF.